Below are 17 T cell receptor beta chains sequenced from a single sample in a study of blood T cell repertoires in COVID-19. The repertoire was sequenced with immunoSEQ multiplex PCR; TCRdb's copy has only in-frame clones and lacks some. The sample comprises hundreds of thousands of clones, about 88% of which are singletons, and 1% to 1.5% rests with the top ten. Source material: peripheral blood. The receptors were gathered from a man aged 65-85 years with acute or convalescent COVID-19.

In its sample, this clone was seen a few times. The chain uses TRBV28 and TRBJ1-2; D is unresolved. Trimming left V 1 base short and J 5 bases short, with 11 bases between. Germline-derived CDR1 and CDR2 are MDHEN and SYDVKM. This CDR3 has 14 residues. CDR3 bases: TGTGCCAGCAGTTTATCCCAGGCGATTTATGGCTACACCTTC. The encoded protein is CASSLSQAIYGYTF.

V and J are TRBV28 and TRBJ2-7; 7 bases map to TRBD1. V gave up 7 bases and J gave up 4 bases; unmatched junction bases: 10. Germline CDR1 MDHEN, CDR2 SYDVKM. The CDR3 is 14 residues long. CDR3: CASTRDRKPYEQYF. Written as DNA, the CDR3 is TGTGCCAGCACTCGGGACAGAAAACCTTACGAGCAGTACTTC.

The chain couples TRBV12-3 or TRBV12-4 to TRBJ1-6; D is unclear. With 5 bases removed from V and 7 bases from J, the gap between germline ends came to 6 bases. The CDR3 extends over 12 amino acids. CDR3 in DNA: TGTGCCAGCAGTCAGAACAATTCACCCCTCCACTTT. As protein: CASSQNNSPLHF.

A single count supports this clone. J is TRBJ1-5 and V is TRBV6-5; the match to TRBD1 covers 7 bases. The germline CDR1 and CDR2 sequences are MNHEY and SVGAGI. Trimming cost V 0 bases and J 2 bases; bases outside gene matches: 4. The CDR3 covers 16 residues. The CDR3 region has the DNA TGTGCCAGCAGTTACTCGACCGACAGGGGCAATCAGCCCCAGCATTTT. This gives the protein CASSYSTDRGNQPQHF.

V usage is TRBV28 and J usage is TRBJ2-3, with 8 bases fitting TRBD1. Germline-derived CDR1 and CDR2 are MDHEN and SYDVKM. The V and J ends lost 5 bases and 2 bases, in that order; junction bases with no gene match: 6. The CDR3 is made up of 15 amino acids. CDR3 region: CASSPGTGPTDTQYF. Here the CDR3 DNA reads TGTGCCAGCAGTCCCGGGACAGGCCCCACAGATACGCAGTATTTT. Using reference TRBV28 and TRBJ2-3 for the parts outside the CDR3, the full variable domain is DVKVTQSSRYLVKRTGEKVFLECVQDMDHENMFWYRQDPGLGLRLIYFSYDVKMKEKGDIPEGYSVSREKKERFSLILESASTNQTSMYLCASSPGTGPTDTQYFGPGTRLTVL.

The chain carries TRBV3-1 (or the pseudogene TRBV3-2) and TRBJ2-1; the D gene is possibly TRBD1 (5 bases). The CDR3 length is 12 residues. The germline gives CDR1 LGHDT, CDR2 YNNKEL (reference sequence). Trimming pared 8 bases from V and 4 bases from J, leaving 9 bases between. CDR3 residues: CASRTSYNEQFF. The CDR3 DNA is TGTGCCAGCCGGACATCATACAATGAGCAGTTCTTC.

The rearrangement uses TRBV7-3 and TRBJ2-3; no reliable D call. With 5 bases removed from V and 1 base from J, the gap between germline ends came to 7 bases. CDR1 and CDR2 (germline): SGHTA, FQGTGA. The CDR3 runs to 13 residues. Here the CDR3 DNA reads TGTGCCAGCAGCCCCACACGCACAGATACGCAGTATTTT. It yields the protein CASSPTRTDTQYF.

The CDR3 here is CASSAGTGSGTEAFF. In nucleotides, the CDR3 is TGTGCCAGCAGCGCGGGGACAGGGAGTGGGACTGAAGCTTTCTTT. The chain combines TRBV5-5 with TRBJ1-1; 9 bases align to TRBD1. J gave up 5 bases and V 4 bases, and 9 bases lay outside the gene matches. Germline CDR1 SGHKS, CDR2 YYEKEE (reference sequence). The CDR3 is made up of 15 amino acids.

The genes are TRBV9 and TRBJ1-4, with D possibly being TRBD1 (5 bases). Germline V gives CDR1 SGDLS, CDR2 YYNGEE. CDR3 length: 16 residues. The V end lost 4 bases, the J end lost 4 bases, and 17 bases lay between the germline ends. CDR3 amino acids: CASSTRTGDYNEKLFF. The CDR3 DNA follows: TGTGCCAGCAGCACTCGTACCGGGGACTATAATGAAAAACTGTTTTTT.

This chain joins TRBV6-5 and TRBJ2-1; TRBD1 agrees at 10 bases. The CDR3 length is 15 residues. Germline V gene data show CDR1 as MNHEY and CDR2 as SVGAGI. V trimming: 5 bases; J trimming: 6 bases; junction bases outside the gene matches: 7. The CDR3 nucleotides read TGTGCCAGCAGTACCGGGACAGGGGTAATCAATGAGCAGTTCTTC. Translating gives CASSTGTGVINEQFF.

The DNA of the CDR3 is TGTGCCAGCTCGAACCACGGCGGCGAGAACACTGAAGCTTTCTTT. It specifies CASSNHGGENTEAFF. V is TRBV18 and J is TRBJ1-1, with no clear D. This CDR3 region has 15 residues. From germline, CDR1 is KGHSH and CDR2 LQKENI. Trimming pared 6 bases from V and 1 base from J, leaving 15 bases between.

This sequence joins TRBV24-1 and TRBJ1-5; D possibly corresponds to TRBD1 (6 bases). V was shortened by 7 bases and J by 5 bases, with 11 bases between the two germline ends. Germline V gene data show CDR1 as KGHDR and CDR2 as SFDVKD. This CDR3 contains 13 residues. The CDR3 DNA is TGTGCCACCAGCACAGGGCGTGATCAGCCCCAGCATTTT. It is translated as CATSTGRDQPQHF.

The rearrangement joins TRBV15 to TRBJ1-2; D not certain. The germline V gene has CDR1 LNHNV and CDR2 YYDKDF (reference sequence). Between the trimmed V and J ends, which lost 0 bases and 4 bases, there was a span of 15 bases. The CDR3 consists of 16 residues. The CDR3 nucleotides read TGTGCCACCAGCAGAGATTGGAGGGAAAACTCCTATGGCTACACCTTC. Protein product: CATSRDWRENSYGYTF.

This chain joins TRBV30 and TRBJ1-2; D ambiguous. V lost 0 bases to trimming and J lost 4 bases, with 15 bases between them. Germline V gene data show CDR1 as GTSNPN and CDR2 as SVGIG (reference sequence). This CDR3 comprises 15 residues. The CDR3 protein is CAWSVQFTGSYGYTF. CDR3 sequence (DNA): TGTGCCTGGAGTGTACAGTTCACGGGAAGCTATGGCTACACCTTC.

The chain carries TRBV15 and TRBJ2-7, with 8 bases aligning to TRBD1. CDR1 is LNHNV and CDR2 is YYDKDF in the germline V gene (reference sequence). V gave up 0 bases and J gave up 4 bases; unmatched junction bases: 11. The CDR3 is made up of 17 amino acids. The DNA for the CDR3 is TGTGCCACCAGCAGAGACCCTCCGGGGACAGGATTGTACGAGCAGTACTTC. The encoded protein is CATSRDPPGTGLYEQYF. Full variable domain (remainder filled in from reference TRBV15 and TRBJ2-7): DAMVIQNPRYQVTQFGKPVTLSCSQTLNHNVMYWYQQKSSQAPKLLFHYYDKDFNNEADTPDNFQSRRPNTSFCFLDIRSPGLGDTAMYLCATSRDPPGTGLYEQYFGPGTRLTVT.

The chain links TRBV3-1 (or the pseudogene TRBV3-2) to TRBJ1-1; 11 bases fit TRBD1. The V gene end was trimmed by 3 bases and the J gene end by 10 bases; junction bases not matched to a gene: 7. Looked up from germline, CDR1 is LGHDT and CDR2 is YNNKEL (reference sequence). There are 14 residues in the CDR3. In DNA, the CDR3 is TGTGCCAGCAGCCAGCGGGACAGGGGGTTTAGAGCTTTCTTT. As protein: CASSQRDRGFRAFF.

The gene calls are TRBV7-9 and TRBJ2-1; no clear D. This CDR3 is built from 11 residues. V was trimmed by 3 bases and J by 9 bases, leaving 6 bases between them. CDR1 SEHNR and CDR2 FQNEAQ come from the germline V gene (reference sequence). CDR3 residues: CASSLSLEQFF. The CDR3, as DNA: TGTGCCAGCAGCTTGAGCCTTGAGCAGTTCTTC.